The T cell receptor (beta chain) under discussion was sequenced for a study of identifying expanded T cells in peripheral blood. Study results and limitations: Clone count variance between two-week samples rose with total template count. Over approximately two and four weeks, about 15 and 19 clones changed, versus approximately 1.2 between replicates.

Repertoires were generated with immunoSEQ multiplex PCR, while TCRdb's copy carries only in-frame clones and drops some. The sample has some 96,000 clones, approximately 89% seen once. During the collection period, no donor immune events like infections were recorded. The junction had 2 bases not matched to a gene; V was cut back by 4 bases and J by 1 base. Germline values: CDR1 SGHTA, CDR2 FQGTGA. The CDR3 totals 15 residues. To note about this clone: No antigen is known for it.

Material: blood. The sequence was obtained from a person aged 18 to 70 in good health. The chain employs TRBV7-3 and TRBJ2-2, with 8 bases fitting TRBD2. The CDR3 DNA follows: TGTGCCAGCAGCTCGGCGGGGGGGAACACCGGGGAGCTGTTTTTT. Its protein is CASSSAGGNTGELFF.